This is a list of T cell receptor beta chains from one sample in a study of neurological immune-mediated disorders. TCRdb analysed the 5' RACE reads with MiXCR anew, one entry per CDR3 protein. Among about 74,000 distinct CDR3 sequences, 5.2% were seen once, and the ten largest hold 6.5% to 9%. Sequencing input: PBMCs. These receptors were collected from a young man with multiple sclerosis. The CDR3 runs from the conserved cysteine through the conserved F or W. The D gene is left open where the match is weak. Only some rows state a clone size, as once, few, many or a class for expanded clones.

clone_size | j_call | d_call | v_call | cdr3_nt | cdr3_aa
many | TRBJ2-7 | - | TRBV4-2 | TGTGCCAGCAGCCATGGGGTCCAAGTTTCCAGGGACTACGAGCAGTACTTC | CASSHGVQVSRDYEQYF
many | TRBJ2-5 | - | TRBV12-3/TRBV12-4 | TGTGCCAGCAGGACAGGCCAAGAGACCCAGTACTTC | CASRTGQETQYF
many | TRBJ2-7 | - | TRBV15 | TGTGCCACCAGCCGGCGGGGTGGCCTCGAGCAGTACTTC | CATSRRGGLEQYF
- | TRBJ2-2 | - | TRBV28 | TGTGCCAGCAAACTCGACAGGCTAACCGGGGAGCTGTTTTTT | CASKLDRLTGELFF
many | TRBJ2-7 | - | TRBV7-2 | TGTGCCAGCAGAGATGGGACACCCTTCCGGGACGAGCAGTACTTC | CASRDGTPFRDEQYF
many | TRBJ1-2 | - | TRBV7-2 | TGTGCCAGCAGCCAAAGTAACCCGGGGGCGCATCAAGGCTACACCTTC | CASSQSNPGAHQGYTF
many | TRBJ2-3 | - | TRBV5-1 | TGCGCCAGCAGCTTTTTAGGGGGGGACACAGATACGCAGTATTTT | CASSFLGGDTDTQYF
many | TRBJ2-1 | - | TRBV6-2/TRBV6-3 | TGTGCCAGCAGTTACGAGGCAAATTACAATGAGCAGTTCTTC | CASSYEANYNEQFF
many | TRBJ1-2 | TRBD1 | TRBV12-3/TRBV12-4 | TGTGCCAGCAGCAACAGGGGTCGGGGCTACACCTTC | CASSNRGRGYTF
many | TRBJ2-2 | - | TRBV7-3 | TGTGCCAGCAGCAGGGGGGGATTGGAAACCGGGGAGCTGTTTTTT | CASSRGGLETGELFF
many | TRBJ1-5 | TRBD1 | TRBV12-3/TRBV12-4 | TGTGCCAGCCTCCGGACAGGGAGTCAGCCCCAGCATTTT | CASLRTGSQPQHF
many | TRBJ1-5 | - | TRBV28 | TGTGCCAGAAGTTGTGAGCCCCAGCATTTT | CARSCEPQHF
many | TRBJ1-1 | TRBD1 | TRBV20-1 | TGCAGTGCTAGACCAGGGGGCCCGAACACTGAAGCTTTCTTT | CSARPGGPNTEAFF
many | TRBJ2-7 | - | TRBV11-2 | TGTGCCAGCAGCTTAGCCGTGGGTCTAAACGAGCAGTACTTC | CASSLAVGLNEQYF
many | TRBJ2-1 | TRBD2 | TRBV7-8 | TGTGCCAGCAGCTCCGGGACTAGCGGACATTACAATGAGCAGTTCTTC | CASSSGTSGHYNEQFF
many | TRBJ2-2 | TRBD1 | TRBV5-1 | TGCGCCAGCAGCCCAGGGACAGGCAGCACCGGGGAGCTGTTTTTT | CASSPGTGSTGELFF
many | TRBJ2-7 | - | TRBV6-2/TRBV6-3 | TGTGCCAGCAGTTTGGGGCCTCTAAAGCAGTACTTC | CASSLGPLKQYF
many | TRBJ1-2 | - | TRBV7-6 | TGTGCCAGCAGCTTAGGTGCCCCGAACTATGGCTACACCTTC | CASSLGAPNYGYTF
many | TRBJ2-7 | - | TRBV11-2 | TGTGCCAGCAGCCTAGCGCAGGGGTACGAGCAGTACTTC | CASSLAQGYEQYF
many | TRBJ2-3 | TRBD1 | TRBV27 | TGTGCCAGCAGTCCGACAGGGGTAACAGATACGCAGTATTTT | CASSPTGVTDTQYF
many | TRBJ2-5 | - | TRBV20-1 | TGCAGTGCCAGGGGGGGTGGAGGTAGAGTAGGGGAGACCCAGTACTTC | CSARGGGGRVGETQYF
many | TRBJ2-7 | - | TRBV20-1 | TGCAGTGCTAGAGGGCCCATGCCCCCCTACGAGCAGTACTTC | CSARGPMPPYEQYF
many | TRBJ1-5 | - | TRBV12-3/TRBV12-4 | TGTGCCAGCAGTTTAGCTCGGGGGCCCCAGCATTTT | CASSLARGPQHF
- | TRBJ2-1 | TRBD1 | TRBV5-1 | TGCGCCAGCAGTGATGGGACAGGGGGCTACAATGAGCAGTTCTTC | CASSDGTGGYNEQFF
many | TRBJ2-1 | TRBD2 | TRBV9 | TGTGCCAGCAGCGTAGGACTAGCGGTGTCCTACAATGAGCAGTTCTTC | CASSVGLAVSYNEQFF
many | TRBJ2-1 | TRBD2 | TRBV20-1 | TGCAGTCACAATAGCGGGAGGGGGGCGGATGAGCAGTTCTTC | CSHNSGRGADEQFF
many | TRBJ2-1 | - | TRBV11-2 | TGTGCCAGCAGCTTAGGTCTAGACAATGAGCAGTTCTTC | CASSLGLDNEQFF
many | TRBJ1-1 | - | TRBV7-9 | TGTGCCAGCAGCTTAATTGGTCAGAACACTGAAGCTTTCTTT | CASSLIGQNTEAFF
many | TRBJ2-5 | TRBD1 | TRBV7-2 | TGTGCCAGCAGCTTAGGAGGGGGCCACAGGGAGACCCAGTACTTC | CASSLGGGHRETQYF